Below, 12 T cell receptor beta chains from the same sample are listed, as sequenced in a study of blood T cell repertoires in COVID-19. Assay used: immunoSEQ multiplex PCR; TCRdb lists only in-frame clones, some missing. Among under 100,000 clones listed, about 86% were seen once. Sequencing was carried out using peripheral blood. These receptors were taken from a woman aged 55-69 years with acute or convalescent COVID-19.

The chain couples TRBV30 to TRBJ1-2, with D uncertain. This CDR3 comprises 15 residues. V lost 0 bases and J lost 0, with 11 bases in between. Germline CDR1 is GTSNPN and CDR2 is SVGIG (reference sequence). The CDR3 DNA is TGTGCCTGGAGTGTAACGGGGTTAGCTAACTATGGCTACACCTTC. Its protein product is CAWSVTGLANYGYTF.

The CDR3: CASIQGTQANTIYF. The CDR3 DNA follows: TGTGCCAGCATACAGGGGACTCAGGCAAACACCATATATTTT. The chain recombines TRBV6-5 with TRBJ1-3, with 7 bases lining up with TRBD1. The germline CDR1 and CDR2 sequences are MNHEY and SVGAGI. The CDR3 extends over 14 amino acids. Trimming at V came to 7 bases and at J to 6 bases, leaving 9 bases not matched to a gene.

The chain combines TRBV7-9 with TRBJ2-3, with D possibly TRBD2 on 7 matching bases. Deletions cut 5 bases from V and 6 bases from J, with 15 bases between. The CDR3 spans 14 residues. Germline CDR1 and CDR2: SEHNR and FQNEAQ (reference sequence). CDR3 coding DNA: TGTGCCAGCAGCACAGTGGGGGGGCTCGATACGCAGTATTTT. Its translation is CASSTVGGLDTQYF.

DNA of the CDR3: TGTGCCTGGAGTACCTCGACTAGCGGGGGAAACAATGAGCAGTTCTTC. Its translation: CAWSTSTSGGNNEQFF. This rearrangement joins TRBV30 to TRBJ2-1, with 12 bases lining up with TRBD2. CDR3 length: 16 amino acids. Trimming at V came to 2 bases and at J to 5 bases, leaving 7 bases not matched to a gene. Germline V gene lookup returns CDR1 GTSNPN and CDR2 SVGIG (reference sequence).

V and J are TRBV30 and TRBJ1-6, with 11 positions matching TRBD1. The CDR3 length is 16 residues. Trimming at V came to 2 bases and at J to 6 bases, leaving 6 bases not matched to a gene. In germline, CDR1 is GTSNPN, CDR2 SVGIG (reference sequence). CDR3 bases: TGTGCCTGGAGTCCGGGACAGGGGGTGGGTAATTCACCCCTCCACTTT. Protein product: CAWSPGQGVGNSPLHF. Full variable domain (remainder filled in from reference TRBV30 and TRBJ1-6): SQTIHQWPATLVQPVGSPLSLECTVEGTSNPNLYWYRQAAGRGLQLLFYSVGIGQISSEVPQNLSASRPQDRQFILSSKKLLLSDSGFYLCAWSPGQGVGNSPLHFGNGTRLTVT.

The chain uses TRBV3-1 (or the pseudogene TRBV3-2) and TRBJ1-2; D call uncertain. The CDR3 sequence is 13 residues long. Germline lookup yields CDR1 LGHDT and CDR2 YNNKEL (reference sequence). With 3 bases removed from V and 7 bases from J, the gap between germline ends came to 12 bases. CDR3 residues: CASSHGGPGGYTF. The DNA for the CDR3 is TGTGCCAGCAGCCATGGAGGGCCGGGTGGCTACACCTTC.

CDR3 sequence: CASSMITDEQFF. CDR3 DNA: TGTGCCAGTAGTATGATAACAGATGAGCAGTTCTTC. The chain uses TRBV19 and TRBJ2-1; D remains unclear. This CDR3 has 12 residues. Germline loops: CDR1 LNHDA, CDR2 SQIVND (reference sequence). V was pared by 3 bases and J by 8 bases, with 8 bases between.

The CDR3 here is CASSSTGGNQPQHF. CDR3 nucleotides: TGTGCCAGCAGCTCGACAGGGGGCAATCAGCCCCAGCATTTT. The chain joins TRBV7-3 to TRBJ1-5, with TRBD1 identical over 8 bases. V was pared by 4 bases and J by 2 bases, with 1 base of the junction left unmatched. The germline gives CDR1 SGHTA, CDR2 FQGTGA. The CDR3 covers 14 residues.

This rearrangement joins TRBV6-4 to TRBJ2-3; possible D gene TRBD2, 5 bases. This CDR3 comprises 11 residues. From germline, CDR1 is MRHNA and CDR2 SNTAGT. The germline V and J ends were trimmed by 6 bases and 11 bases, with 12 bases remaining between them. The CDR3 sequence is CASRWPREQYF. CDR3 nucleotide sequence: TGTGCCAGCAGGTGGCCCCGGGAGCAGTATTTT.

This clone was seen a handful of times. This chain connects TRBV6-6 to TRBJ2-1, with 13 nucleotides matching TRBD2. V trimming: 7 bases; J trimming: 5 bases; junction bases outside the gene matches: 5. The CDR3 contains 15 residues. Per germline, CDR1 MNHNY and CDR2 SVGAGI (reference sequence). CDR3 region: CASTLLAGGHNEQFF. The DNA for the CDR3 is TGTGCCAGCACCTTACTAGCGGGAGGGCACAATGAGCAGTTCTTC.

The rearrangement joins TRBV6-4 to TRBJ1-5, with a possible D match to TRBD1 (5 bases). Germline V gives CDR1 MRHNA, CDR2 SNTAGT. This CDR3 is built from 13 residues. The V gene lost 3 bases and the J gene lost 7 bases, with 10 bases spanning the gap. CDR3 amino acids: CASSEGGKQPQHF. CDR3 coding DNA: TGTGCCAGCAGTGAGGGGGGAAAACAGCCCCAGCATTTT.

This clone was detected only once. CDR3 sequence: CASSQDDIGYTF. The CDR3 nucleotides read TGCGCCAGCAGCCAAGATGACATTGGCTACACCTTC. The gene calls are TRBV4-1 and TRBJ1-2, with D uncertain. Germline V lookup: CDR1 MGHRA, CDR2 YSYEKL. This CDR3 has 12 amino acids. Trimming left V 0 bases short and J 7 bases short, with 6 bases between.